This note documents a single TCR beta chain sequence. Its antigen is unidentified. The data originate from a study of cytomegalovirus exposure and HLA in healthy donors. Study-level information: Roughly 180 million T cells yielded some 120 million unique TCR beta sequences in earlier analysis. Inside one of the first data releases sat about 85 million unique TCRs taken from HLA-typed donors.

Study-wide results and limits: Being productive about 87% or about 30% of the time was typical of most TCR beta V segments in an earlier analysis.

Trimming stripped 4 bases from V and 7 bases from J, with 11 bases between. The CDR3 covers 13 residues. Per germline, CDR1 SGHRS and CDR2 YFSETQ. Vbeta (60) and Jbeta (13) primers were used in the PCR. Generated by immunoSEQ multiplex PCR, the TCRdb table keeps only in-frame clones and is missing some. There are 100,000 to 140,000 clones in the sample; roughly 80% occur only once, and around 2% lies in the top ten. The chain links TRBV5-1 to TRBJ1-4; a possible D gene is TRBD1 (6 bases). This TCR was sampled from a man aged 25 to 40 in good health and CMV-seronegative. Specimen: PBMCs. The CDR3 nucleotides read TGCGCCAGCAGCAAACAGGGATCTGAAAAACTGTTTTTT. It encodes CASSKQGSEKLFF.